This entry lists 7 T cell receptor beta chains sequenced from one sample in a study of CD8+CD57+ T cells in acquired aplastic anemia (dated by TCRdb to 2016 to 2018). The patients picked for sequencing were ones in whom flow cytometry had shown an expansion of CD8+CD57+ cells. The sequencing machine was an Illumina HiSeq 2000. Genomic DNA was used as template for profiling of TCR beta VDJ combinations and CDR3 sequences. Clones were called with MiXCR by TCRdb after fastp trimmed the public reads at Q25, and only in-frame beta chains were retained. Merged by CDR3 protein, the rows form single entries marked with the most common genes and DNA. Counted in this sample were roughly 150,000 distinct CDR3 sequences; around half of them appeared once. The top ten clones comprise approximately 3% of the sample. Sequencing was carried out using sorted CD4+, CD8+, or CD8+CD57+ T cells (not recorded which) from PBMCs. These receptors came from a human donor with aplastic anemia.

A note on this clonotype: At one of its ends the junction is not consistent with the germline gene, which may arise from a read error. This chain connects TRBV11-1 to TRBJ2-2; 12 bases fit TRBD2. The CDR3 spans 16 residues. Looked up from germline, CDR1 is SGHAT and CDR2 is FQDESV (reference sequence). The CDR3 region has the DNA TGTGCCAGCAGCTCTCTAGCGGGAGGGCCCTCCGGGGAGCTGTCTTTT. As protein: CASSSLAGGPSGELSF. The full variable domain, with the rest looked up from reference TRBV11-1 and TRBJ2-2, is EAEVAQSPRYKITEKSQAVAFWCDPISGHATLYWYRQILGQGPELLVQFQDESVVDDSQLPKDRFSAERLKGVDSTLKIQPAELGDSAMYLCASSSLAGGPSGELSFGEGSRLTVL.

This clonotype was counted ten times or more. V gene TRBV2 combines with J gene TRBJ1-2; TRBD1 matches at 8 bases. Germline CDR1 reads SNHLY; CDR2 reads FYNNEI. Trimming took 9 bases from V and 2 from J; bases not matched to a gene: 11. The CDR3 loop spans 15 amino acids. The CDR3 sequence is CASRQGIGLNYGYTF. The DNA of the CDR3 is TGTGCCAGTCGACAGGGGATAGGTCTCAACTATGGCTACACCTTC.

This clonotype was counted only a few times. The V gene is TRBV18, the J gene TRBJ1-1; TRBD1 might be the D (5 bases). Germline V gene lookup returns CDR1 KGHSH and CDR2 LQKENI. Trimming removed 5 bases from V and 6 bases from J, with 16 bases in between. This CDR3 is built from 14 residues. CDR3 sequence reads: CASSAQGRGAEAFF. In nucleotides, the CDR3 is TGTGCCAGCTCAGCTCAGGGCCGAGGGGCTGAAGCTTTCTTT.

Ten or more counts support this clonotype. The gene calls are TRBV15 and TRBJ2-1; D uncertain. V lost 0 bases to trimming and J lost 6 bases, with 9 bases between them. Germline CDR1 is LNHNV and CDR2 is YYDKDF (reference sequence). This CDR3 is 14 amino acids long. CDR3 residues: CATSREGSFNEQFF. CDR3 nucleotide sequence: TGTGCCACCAGCAGAGAGGGATCATTCAATGAGCAGTTCTTC.

V usage is TRBV7-9 and J usage is TRBJ1-1, with TRBD1 matching over 7 bases. Germline V CDR1 and CDR2: SEHNR, FQNEAQ (reference sequence). This CDR3 is built from 11 residues. Written as DNA, the CDR3 is TGTGAGTCTCAGGGGGGGATTGAAGCTTTCTTT. The encoded protein is CESQGGIEAFF.

There are many counts of this clonotype. This chain links TRBV5-1 with TRBJ1-6, with D unresolved. The V and J ends lost 1 base and 8 bases respectively, with 7 bases between them. The CDR3 sequence is 13 residues long. Germline CDR1 reads SGHRS; CDR2 reads YFSETQ. Here the CDR3 reads CASSLTADSPLHF. The CDR3 coding sequence is TGCGCCAGCAGCTTGACAGCAGATTCACCCCTCCACTTT. Variable domain in full (rest from reference TRBV5-1 and TRBJ1-6): KAGVTQTPRYLIKTRGQQVTLSCSPISGHRSVSWYQQTPGQGLQFLFEYFSETQRNKGNFPGRFSGRQFSNSRSEMNVSTLELGDSALYLCASSLTADSPLHFGNGTRLTVT.

Ten or more counts support this clonotype. The chain recombines TRBV2 with TRBJ2-7; D remains ambiguous. V was clipped by 3 bases and J by 0 bases, with 6 bases between them. Germline V CDR1 and CDR2: SNHLY, FYNNEI. CDR3 length: 13 residues. DNA of the CDR3: TGTGCCAGCAGTGATCGTTTCTCCTACGAGCAGTACTTC. As protein: CASSDRFSYEQYF. Full variable domain (outside the CDR3, taken from reference TRBV2 and TRBJ2-7): EPEVTQTPSHQVTQMGQEVILRCVPISNHLYFYWYRQILGQKVEFLVSFYNNEISEKSEIFDDQFSVERPDGSNFTLKIRSTKLEDSAMYFCASSDRFSYEQYFGPGTRLTVT.